This T cell receptor beta chain stems from a study of blood T cell repertoires in COVID-19. Profiled with immunoSEQ multiplex PCR; TCRdb holds only in-frame clones, not every one. This table has 200,000 to 300,000 clones, 70% to 90% appearing once. CDR3 size: 13 residues. The V end lost 6 bases, the J end lost 0 bases, and 9 bases lay between the germline ends. Germline V CDR1 and CDR2: LGHDT, YNNKEL (reference sequence). This clonotype was sampled from a man aged 25-45 years with active or convalescent COVID-19. Material: peripheral blood. The chain couples TRBV3-1 (or the pseudogene TRBV3-2) to TRBJ2-7, with D possibly being TRBD2 (6 bases). Written as DNA, the CDR3 is TGTGCCAGCAGTCGGACTACCTCCTACGAGCAGTACTTC. Translation: CASSRTTSYEQYF.